This T cell receptor (beta chain) was sequenced in a study of blood T cells in healthy people across ages. The CDR3 is made up of 14 amino acids. Trimming removed 3 bases from V and 6 bases from J, with 12 bases in between. Germline assignment: CDR1 SGHVS and CDR2 FNYEAQ. In each sample, at least 7 million PBMCs were isolated. Primed by a sample-barcoded 5' primer and a J-beta primer mix, a second PCR proceeded for 7 to 11 cycles. Every molecule of cDNA carried a tag from a template-switch adaptor with 12 random nucleotides. Using its own MiXCR run on the 5' RACE reads, TCRdb lists one record per CDR3 protein. Among fewer than 700,000 distinct CDR3 sequences, roughly 48% were seen once, and the ten largest hold about 22%.

The rearrangement joins TRBV7-6 to TRBJ2-1; D is possibly TRBD2 (5 bases). The sequencing input was blood. This receptor was obtained from an elderly man in good health. The CDR3 loop reads CASSLDFGSNEQFF. The CDR3, as DNA: TGTGCCAGCAGCTTGGACTTTGGCTCCAATGAGCAGTTCTTC.